The sequence of this T cell receptor beta chain was determined in a study of neurological immune-mediated disorders. Healthy controls were blood bank volunteers in Maryland, USA. General study points: The most TCR clonal expansion was seen in HTLV-1-associated myelopathy, and the least was seen in multiple sclerosis, which fell below healthy controls.

In this sample, this clonotype turned up many times. What it recognizes is unknown. The CDR3 extends over 17 amino acids. Germline V CDR1 and CDR2: KGHDR, SFDVKD. V was pared by 4 bases and J by 4 bases, with 20 bases between. The authors made cDNA by 5'RACE with 10-nucleotide random UMIs. From 15-18 subjects, every sequencing run obtained over 160 million TCR-beta sequences. TCRdb re-called the 5' RACE reads with MiXCR, one entry per CDR3 protein. Of around 83,000 distinct CDR3 sequences in the sample, around an eighth were seen once. The specimen was PBMCs. The TCR comes from a woman in her forties or fifties in good health. The V and J genes are TRBV24-1 and TRBJ2-3; either TRBD1 or TRBD2 may supply D (7 bases each). In DNA form, the CDR3 reads TGTGCCACCAGTGACGCGGGGGTACAGGGGCCCCCAGATACGCAGTATTTT. Translating gives CATSDAGVQGPPDTQYF.